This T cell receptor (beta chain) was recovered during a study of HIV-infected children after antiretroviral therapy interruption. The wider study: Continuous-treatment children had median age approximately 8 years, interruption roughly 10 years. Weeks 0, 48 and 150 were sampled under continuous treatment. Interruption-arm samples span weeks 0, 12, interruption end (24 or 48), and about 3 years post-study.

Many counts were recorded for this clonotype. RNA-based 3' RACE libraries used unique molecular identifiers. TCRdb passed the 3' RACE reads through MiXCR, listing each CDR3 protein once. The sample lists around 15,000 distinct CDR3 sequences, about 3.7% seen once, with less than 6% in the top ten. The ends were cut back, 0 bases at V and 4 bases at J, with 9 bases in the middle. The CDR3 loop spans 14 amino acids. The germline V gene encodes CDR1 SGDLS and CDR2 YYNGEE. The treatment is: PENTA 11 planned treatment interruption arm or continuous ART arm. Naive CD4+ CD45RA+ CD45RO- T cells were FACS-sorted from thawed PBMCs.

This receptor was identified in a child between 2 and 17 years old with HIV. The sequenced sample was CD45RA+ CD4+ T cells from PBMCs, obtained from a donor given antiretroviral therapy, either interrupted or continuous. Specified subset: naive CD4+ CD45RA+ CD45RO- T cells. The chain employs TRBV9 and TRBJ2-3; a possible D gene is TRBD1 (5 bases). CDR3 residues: CASSVVGQSDTQYF. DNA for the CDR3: TGTGCCAGCAGCGTAGTGGGGCAGTCAGATACGCAGTATTTT.